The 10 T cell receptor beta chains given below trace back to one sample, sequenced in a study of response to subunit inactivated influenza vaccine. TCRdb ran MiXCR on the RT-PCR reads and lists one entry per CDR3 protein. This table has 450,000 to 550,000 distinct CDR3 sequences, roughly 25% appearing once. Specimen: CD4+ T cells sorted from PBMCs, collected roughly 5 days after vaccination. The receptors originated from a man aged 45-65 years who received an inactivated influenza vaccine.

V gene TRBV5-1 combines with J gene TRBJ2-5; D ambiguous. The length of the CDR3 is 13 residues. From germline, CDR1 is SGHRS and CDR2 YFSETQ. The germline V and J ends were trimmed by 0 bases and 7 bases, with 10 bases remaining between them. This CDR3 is CASSLAGVSTQYF. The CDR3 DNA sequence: TGCGCCAGCAGCTTGGCCGGAGTCTCGACCCAGTACTTC.

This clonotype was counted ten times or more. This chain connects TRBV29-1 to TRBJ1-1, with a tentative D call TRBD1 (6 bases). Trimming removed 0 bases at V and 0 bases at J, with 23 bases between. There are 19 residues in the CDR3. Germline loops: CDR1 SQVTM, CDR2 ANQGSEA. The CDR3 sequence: CSVEDLISSRGDMNTEAFF. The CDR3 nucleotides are TGCAGCGTTGAAGATCTGATATCGAGTAGAGGGGACATGAACACTGAAGCTTTCTTT.

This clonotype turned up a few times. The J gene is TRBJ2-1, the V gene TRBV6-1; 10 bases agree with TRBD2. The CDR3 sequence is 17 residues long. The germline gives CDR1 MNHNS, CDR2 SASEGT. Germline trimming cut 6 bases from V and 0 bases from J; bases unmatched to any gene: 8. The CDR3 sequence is CASSSGGTSVSYNEQFF. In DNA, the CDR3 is TGTGCCAGCAGCTCCGGGGGGACTAGCGTCTCCTACAATGAGCAGTTCTTC.

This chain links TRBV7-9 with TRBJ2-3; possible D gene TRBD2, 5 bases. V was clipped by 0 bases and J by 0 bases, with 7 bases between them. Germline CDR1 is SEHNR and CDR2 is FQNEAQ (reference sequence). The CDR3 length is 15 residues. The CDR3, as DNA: TGTGCCAGCAGCTTAGCGACTACTAGCACAGATACGCAGTATTTT. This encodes CASSLATTSTDTQYF.

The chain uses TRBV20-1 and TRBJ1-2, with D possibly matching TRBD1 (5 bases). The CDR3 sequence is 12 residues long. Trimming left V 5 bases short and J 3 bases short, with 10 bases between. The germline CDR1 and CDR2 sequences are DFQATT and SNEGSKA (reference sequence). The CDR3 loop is CSAVRGDYGYTF. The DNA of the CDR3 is TGCAGTGCTGTCCGGGGGGACTATGGCTACACCTTC.

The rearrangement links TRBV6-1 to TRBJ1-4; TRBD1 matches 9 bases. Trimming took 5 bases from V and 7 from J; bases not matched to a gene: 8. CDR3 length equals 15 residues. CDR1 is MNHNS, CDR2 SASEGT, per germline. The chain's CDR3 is CASSLTGGVGEKLFF. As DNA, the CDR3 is TGTGCCAGCAGTCTAACAGGGGGCGTGGGTGAAAAACTGTTTTTT.

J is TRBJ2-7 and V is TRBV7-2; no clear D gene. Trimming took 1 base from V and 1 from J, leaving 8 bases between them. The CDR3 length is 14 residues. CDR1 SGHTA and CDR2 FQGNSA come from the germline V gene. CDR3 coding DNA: TGTGCCAGCAGCTTAGACCAGCGTTCCTACGAGCAGTACTTC. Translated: CASSLDQRSYEQYF.

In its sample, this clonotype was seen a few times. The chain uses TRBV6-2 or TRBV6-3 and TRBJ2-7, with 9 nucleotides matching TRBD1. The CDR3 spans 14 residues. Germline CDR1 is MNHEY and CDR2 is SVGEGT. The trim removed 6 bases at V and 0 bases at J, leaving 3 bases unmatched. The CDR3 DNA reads TGTGCCAGCAGCCGGGACAGGGCCTCCTACGAGCAGTACTTC. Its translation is CASSRDRASYEQYF.

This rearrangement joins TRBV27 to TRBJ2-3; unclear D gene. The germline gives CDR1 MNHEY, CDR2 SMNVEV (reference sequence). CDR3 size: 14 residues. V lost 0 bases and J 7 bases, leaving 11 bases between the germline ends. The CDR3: CASSLSIHDHTQYF. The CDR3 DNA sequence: TGTGCCAGCAGTTTATCGATCCATGACCATACGCAGTATTTT.

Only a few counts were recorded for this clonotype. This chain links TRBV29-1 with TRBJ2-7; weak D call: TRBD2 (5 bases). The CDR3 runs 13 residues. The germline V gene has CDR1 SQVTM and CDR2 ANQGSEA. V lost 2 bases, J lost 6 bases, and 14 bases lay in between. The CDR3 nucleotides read TGCAGCGTTGAAAAAACTCGTCGGGGCGAGCAGTACTTC. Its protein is CSVEKTRRGEQYF.